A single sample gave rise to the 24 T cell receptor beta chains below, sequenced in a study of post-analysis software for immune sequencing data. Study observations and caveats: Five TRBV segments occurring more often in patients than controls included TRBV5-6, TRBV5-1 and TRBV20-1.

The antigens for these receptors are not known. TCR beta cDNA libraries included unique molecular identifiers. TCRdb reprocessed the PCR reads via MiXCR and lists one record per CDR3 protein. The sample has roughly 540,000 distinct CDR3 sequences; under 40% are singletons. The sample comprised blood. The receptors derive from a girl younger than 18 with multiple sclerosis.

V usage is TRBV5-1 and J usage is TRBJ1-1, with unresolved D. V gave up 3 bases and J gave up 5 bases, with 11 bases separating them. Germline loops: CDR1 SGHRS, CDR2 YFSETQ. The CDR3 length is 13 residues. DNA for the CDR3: TGCGCCAGCAGCTCGAGGACGGGGACTGAAGCTTTCTTT. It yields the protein CASSSRTGTEAFF.

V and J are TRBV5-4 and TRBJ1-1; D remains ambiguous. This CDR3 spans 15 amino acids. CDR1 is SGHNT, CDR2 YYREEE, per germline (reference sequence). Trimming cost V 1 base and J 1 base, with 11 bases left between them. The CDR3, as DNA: TGTGCCAGCAGCTTGTCGGGCCGCGCGAACACTGAAGCTTTCTTT. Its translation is CASSLSGRANTEAFF. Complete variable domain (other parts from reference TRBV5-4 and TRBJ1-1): ETGVTQSPTHLIKTRGQQVTLRCSSQSGHNTVSWYQQALGQGPQFIFQYYREEENGRGNFPPRFSGLQFPNYSSELNVNALELDDSALYLCASSLSGRANTEAFFGQGTRLTVV.

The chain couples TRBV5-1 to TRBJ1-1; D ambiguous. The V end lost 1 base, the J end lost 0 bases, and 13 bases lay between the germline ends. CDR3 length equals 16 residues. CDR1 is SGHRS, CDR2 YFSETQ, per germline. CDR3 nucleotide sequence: TGCGCCAGCAGCTTGATTTATGGGAGAATGAACACTGAAGCTTTCTTT. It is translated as CASSLIYGRMNTEAFF.

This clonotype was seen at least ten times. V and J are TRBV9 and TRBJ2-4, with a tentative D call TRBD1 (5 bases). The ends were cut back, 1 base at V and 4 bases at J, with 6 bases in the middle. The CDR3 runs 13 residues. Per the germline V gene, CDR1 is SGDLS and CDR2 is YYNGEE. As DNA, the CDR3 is TGTGCCAGCAGCGTAACAGGAAAAAACATTCAGTACTTC. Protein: CASSVTGKNIQYF.

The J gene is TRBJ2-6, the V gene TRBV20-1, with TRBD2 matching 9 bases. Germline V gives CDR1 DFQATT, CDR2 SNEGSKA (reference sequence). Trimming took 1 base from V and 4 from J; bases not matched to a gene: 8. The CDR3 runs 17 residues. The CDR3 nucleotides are TGCAGTGCTAGAGGCCCCCTAGCGGGGAGCGGGGCCAACGTCCTGACTTTC. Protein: CSARGPLAGSGANVLTF.

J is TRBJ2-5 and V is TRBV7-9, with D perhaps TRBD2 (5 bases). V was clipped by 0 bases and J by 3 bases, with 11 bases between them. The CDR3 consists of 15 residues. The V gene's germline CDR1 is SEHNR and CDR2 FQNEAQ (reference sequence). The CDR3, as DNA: TGTGCCAGCAGCTTAGCCCTGTTGGGAGAAGAGACCCAGTACTTC. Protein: CASSLALLGEETQYF.

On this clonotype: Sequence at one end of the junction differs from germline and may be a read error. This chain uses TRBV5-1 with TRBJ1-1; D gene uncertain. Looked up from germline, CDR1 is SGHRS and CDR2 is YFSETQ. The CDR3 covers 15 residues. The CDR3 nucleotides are TGCGCCAGCAGCTTAACGGGCAGTTTGAACACTGAAACTTTCTTT. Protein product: CASSLTGSLNTETFF.

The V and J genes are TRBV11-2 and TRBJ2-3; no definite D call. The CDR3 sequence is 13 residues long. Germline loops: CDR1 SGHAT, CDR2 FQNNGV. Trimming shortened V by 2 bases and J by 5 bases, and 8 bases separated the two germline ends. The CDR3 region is CASSLRVQDTQYF. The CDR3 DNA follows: TGTGCCAGCAGCTTACGGGTTCAAGATACGCAGTATTTT.

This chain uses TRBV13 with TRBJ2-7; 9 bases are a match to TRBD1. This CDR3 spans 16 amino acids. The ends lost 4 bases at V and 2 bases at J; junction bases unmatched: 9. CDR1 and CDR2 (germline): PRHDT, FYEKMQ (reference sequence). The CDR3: CASSYFSGQGAYEQYF. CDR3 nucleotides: TGTGCCAGCAGCTACTTCTCGGGACAGGGTGCCTACGAGCAGTACTTC.

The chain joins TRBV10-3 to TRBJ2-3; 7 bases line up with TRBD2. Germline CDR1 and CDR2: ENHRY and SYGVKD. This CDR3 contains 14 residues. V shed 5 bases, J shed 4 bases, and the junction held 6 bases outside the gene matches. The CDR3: CAISTRLAADTQYF. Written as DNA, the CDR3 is TGTGCCATCAGTACAAGGCTAGCGGCAGATACGCAGTATTTT.

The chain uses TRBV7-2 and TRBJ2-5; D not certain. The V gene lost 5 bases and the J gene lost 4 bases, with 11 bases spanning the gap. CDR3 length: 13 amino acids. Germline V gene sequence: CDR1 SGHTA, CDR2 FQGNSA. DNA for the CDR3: TGTGCCAGCAGCCGAGCTTGGGGAGAGACCCAGTACTTC. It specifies CASSRAWGETQYF.

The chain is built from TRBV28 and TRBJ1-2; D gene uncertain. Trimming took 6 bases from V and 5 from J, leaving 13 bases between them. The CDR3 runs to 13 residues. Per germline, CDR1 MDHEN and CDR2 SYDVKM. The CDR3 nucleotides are TGTGCCAGCAGGGTTGCCCCGGGGTATGGCTACACCTTC. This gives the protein CASRVAPGYGYTF.

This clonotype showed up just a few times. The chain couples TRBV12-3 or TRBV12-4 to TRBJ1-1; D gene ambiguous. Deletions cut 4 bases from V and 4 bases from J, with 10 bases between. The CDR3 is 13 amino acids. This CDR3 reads CASSSQVATEAFF. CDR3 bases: TGTGCCAGCAGTTCCCAGGTGGCCACTGAAGCTTTCTTT.

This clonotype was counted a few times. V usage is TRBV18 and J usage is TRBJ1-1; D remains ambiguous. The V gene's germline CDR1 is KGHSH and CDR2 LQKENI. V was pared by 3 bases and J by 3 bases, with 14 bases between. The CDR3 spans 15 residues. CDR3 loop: CASSPALLRDTEAFF. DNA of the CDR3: TGTGCCAGCTCACCGGCCCTTTTAAGAGACACTGAAGCTTTCTTT.

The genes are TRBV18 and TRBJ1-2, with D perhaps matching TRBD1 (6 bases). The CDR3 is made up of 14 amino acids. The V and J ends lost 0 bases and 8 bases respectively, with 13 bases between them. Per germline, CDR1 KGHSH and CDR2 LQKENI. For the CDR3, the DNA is TGTGCCAGCTCACCACCTCAGGGGACGAGGGGCTACACCTTC. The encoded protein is CASSPPQGTRGYTF.

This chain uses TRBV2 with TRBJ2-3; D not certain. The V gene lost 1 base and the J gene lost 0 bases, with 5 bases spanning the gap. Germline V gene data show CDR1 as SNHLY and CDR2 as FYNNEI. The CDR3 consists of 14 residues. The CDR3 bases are TGTGCCAGCAGTGAAGGAATCAGCACAGATACGCAGTATTTT. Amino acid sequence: CASSEGISTDTQYF.

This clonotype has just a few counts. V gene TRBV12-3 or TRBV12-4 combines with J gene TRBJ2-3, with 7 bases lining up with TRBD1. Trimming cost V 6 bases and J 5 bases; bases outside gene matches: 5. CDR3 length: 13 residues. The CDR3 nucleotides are TGTGCCAGCAGGGGGTCAGGGGGAGATACGCAGTATTTT. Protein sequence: CASRGSGGDTQYF.

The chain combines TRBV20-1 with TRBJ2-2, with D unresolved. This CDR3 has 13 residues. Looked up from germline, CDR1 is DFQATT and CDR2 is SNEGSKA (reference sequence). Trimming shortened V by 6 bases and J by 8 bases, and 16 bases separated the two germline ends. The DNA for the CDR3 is TGCAGTGCGCCGGACCTCCCCTCGGGGGAGCTGTTTTTT. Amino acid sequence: CSAPDLPSGELFF.

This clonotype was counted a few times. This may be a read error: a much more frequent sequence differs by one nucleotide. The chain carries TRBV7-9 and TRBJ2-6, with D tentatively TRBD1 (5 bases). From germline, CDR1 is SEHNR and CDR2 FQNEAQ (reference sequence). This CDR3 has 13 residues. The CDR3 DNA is TGTGCCAGCAGCGGGTCTGGGGCCAACGTCCCGACTTTC. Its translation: CASSGSGANVPTF.

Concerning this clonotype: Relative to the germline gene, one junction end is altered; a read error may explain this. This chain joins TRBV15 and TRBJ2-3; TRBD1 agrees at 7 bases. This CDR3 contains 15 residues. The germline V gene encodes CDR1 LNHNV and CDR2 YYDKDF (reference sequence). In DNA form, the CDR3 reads TGTGCCAGCAGCTCCTCTGGGACAGTCGGGGATACGCAGTATTTT. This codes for CASSSSGTVGDTQYF.

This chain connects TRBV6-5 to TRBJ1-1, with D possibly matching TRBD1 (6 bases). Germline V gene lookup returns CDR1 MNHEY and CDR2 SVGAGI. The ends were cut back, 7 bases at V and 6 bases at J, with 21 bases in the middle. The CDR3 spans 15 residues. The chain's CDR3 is CASTVSGRGWAEAFF. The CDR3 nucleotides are TGTGCCAGCACGGTATCGGGCAGGGGATGGGCTGAAGCTTTCTTT.

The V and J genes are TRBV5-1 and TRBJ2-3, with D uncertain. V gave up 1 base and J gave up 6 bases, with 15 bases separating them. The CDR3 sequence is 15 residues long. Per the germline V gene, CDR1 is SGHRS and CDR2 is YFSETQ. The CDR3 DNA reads TGCGCCAGCAGCTTGTGGGTCGGATCTGGGGATACGCAGTATTTT. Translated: CASSLWVGSGDTQYF.

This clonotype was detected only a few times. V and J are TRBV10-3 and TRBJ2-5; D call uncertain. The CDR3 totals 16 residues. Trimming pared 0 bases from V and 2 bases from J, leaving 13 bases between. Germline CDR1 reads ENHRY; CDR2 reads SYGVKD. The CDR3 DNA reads TGTGCCATCAGTGAGTCCCAAACACAAATACAAGAGACCCAGTACTTC. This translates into CAISESQTQIQETQYF.

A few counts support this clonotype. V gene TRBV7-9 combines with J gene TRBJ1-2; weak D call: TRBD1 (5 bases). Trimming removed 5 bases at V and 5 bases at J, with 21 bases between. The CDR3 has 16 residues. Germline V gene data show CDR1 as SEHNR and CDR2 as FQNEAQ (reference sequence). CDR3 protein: CASSHDGTDIQYGYTF. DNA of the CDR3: TGTGCCAGCAGCCACGACGGGACGGATATTCAGTATGGCTACACCTTC.